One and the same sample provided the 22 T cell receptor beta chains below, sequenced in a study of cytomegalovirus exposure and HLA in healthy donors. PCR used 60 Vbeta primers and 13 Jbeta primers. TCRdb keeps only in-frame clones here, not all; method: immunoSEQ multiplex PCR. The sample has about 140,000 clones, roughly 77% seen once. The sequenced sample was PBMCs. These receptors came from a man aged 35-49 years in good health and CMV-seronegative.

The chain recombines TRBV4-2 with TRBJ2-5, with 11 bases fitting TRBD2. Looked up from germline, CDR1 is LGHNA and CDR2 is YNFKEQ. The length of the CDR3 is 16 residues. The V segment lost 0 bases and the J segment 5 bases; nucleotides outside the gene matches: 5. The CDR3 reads CASSQDLAGGGETQYF. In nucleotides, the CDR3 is TGTGCCAGCAGCCAAGATTTAGCGGGGGGGGGTGAGACCCAGTACTTC.

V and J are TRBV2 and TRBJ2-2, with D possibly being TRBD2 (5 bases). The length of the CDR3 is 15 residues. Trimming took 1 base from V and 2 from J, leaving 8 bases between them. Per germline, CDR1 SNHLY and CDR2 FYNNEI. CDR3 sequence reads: CASSEGLANTGELFF. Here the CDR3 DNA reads TGTGCCAGCAGTGAAGGGCTAGCCAACACCGGGGAGCTGTTTTTT.

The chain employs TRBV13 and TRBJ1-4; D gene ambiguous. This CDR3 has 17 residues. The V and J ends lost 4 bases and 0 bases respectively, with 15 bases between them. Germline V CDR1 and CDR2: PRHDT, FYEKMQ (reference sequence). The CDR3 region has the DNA TGTGCCAGCAGCTCCAAGACCCGACTTGCAACTAATGAAAAACTGTTTTTT. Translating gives CASSSKTRLATNEKLFF.

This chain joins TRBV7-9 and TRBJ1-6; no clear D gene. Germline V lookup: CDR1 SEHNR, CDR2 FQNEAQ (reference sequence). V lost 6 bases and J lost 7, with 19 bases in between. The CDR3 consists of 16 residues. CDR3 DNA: TGTGCCAGCAGACTCAAGGGCGCGGGTGGGAATTCACCCCTCCACTTT. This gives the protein CASRLKGAGGNSPLHF.

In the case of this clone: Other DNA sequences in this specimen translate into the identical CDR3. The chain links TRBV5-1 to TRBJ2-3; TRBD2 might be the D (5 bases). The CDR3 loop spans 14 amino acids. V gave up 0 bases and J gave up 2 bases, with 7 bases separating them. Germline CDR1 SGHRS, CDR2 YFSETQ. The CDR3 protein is CASSLGGFTDTQYF. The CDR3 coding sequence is TGCGCCAGCAGCTTGGGAGGGTTCACAGATACGCAGTATTTT.

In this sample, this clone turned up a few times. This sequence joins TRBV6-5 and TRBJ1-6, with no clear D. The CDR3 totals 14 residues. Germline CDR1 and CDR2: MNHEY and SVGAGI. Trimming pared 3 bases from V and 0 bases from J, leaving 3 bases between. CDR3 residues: CASSYRSYNSPLHF. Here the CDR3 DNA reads TGTGCCAGCAGTTATCGCTCCTATAATTCACCCCTCCACTTT.

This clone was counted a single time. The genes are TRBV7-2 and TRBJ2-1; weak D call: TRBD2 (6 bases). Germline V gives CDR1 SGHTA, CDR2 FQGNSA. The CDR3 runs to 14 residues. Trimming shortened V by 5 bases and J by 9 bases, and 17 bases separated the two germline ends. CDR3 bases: TGTGCCAGCAGCCTGCGGAGGGCTGAGGGTGAGCAGTTCTTC. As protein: CASSLRRAEGEQFF.

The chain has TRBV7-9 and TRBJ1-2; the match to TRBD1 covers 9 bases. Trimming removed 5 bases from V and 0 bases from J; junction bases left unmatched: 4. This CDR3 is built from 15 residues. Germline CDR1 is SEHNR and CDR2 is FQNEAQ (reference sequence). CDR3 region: CASSPTGGANYGYTF. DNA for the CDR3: TGTGCCAGCAGCCCGACAGGGGGTGCTAACTATGGCTACACCTTC.

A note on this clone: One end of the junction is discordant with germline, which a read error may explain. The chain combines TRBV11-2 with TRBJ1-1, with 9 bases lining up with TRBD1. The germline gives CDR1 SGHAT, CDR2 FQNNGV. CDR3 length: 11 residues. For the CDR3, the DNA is TGTGCCAGCAGCTTGACGCGGGACAGGGACTTT. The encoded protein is CASSLTRDRDF.

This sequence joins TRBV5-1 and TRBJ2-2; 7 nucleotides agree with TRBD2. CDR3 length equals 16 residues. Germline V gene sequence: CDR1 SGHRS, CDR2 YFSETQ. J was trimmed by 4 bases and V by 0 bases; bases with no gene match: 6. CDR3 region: CASSLAAGSVTGELFF. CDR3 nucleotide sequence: TGCGCCAGCAGCTTGGCAGCGGGATCGGTCACCGGGGAGCTGTTTTTT.

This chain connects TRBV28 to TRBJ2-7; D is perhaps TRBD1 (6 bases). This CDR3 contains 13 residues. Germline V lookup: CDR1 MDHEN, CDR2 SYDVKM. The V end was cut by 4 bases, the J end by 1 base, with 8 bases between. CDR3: CASSSGQSYEQYF. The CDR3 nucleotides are TGTGCCAGCAGTTCTGGACAGTCCTACGAGCAGTACTTC.

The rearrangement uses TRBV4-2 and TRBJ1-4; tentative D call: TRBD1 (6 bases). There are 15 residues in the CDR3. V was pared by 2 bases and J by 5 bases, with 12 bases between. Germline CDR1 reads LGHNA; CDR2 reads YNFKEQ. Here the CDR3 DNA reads TGTGCCAGCAGCCAAACTGCAGGGACAAATGAAAAACTGTTTTTT. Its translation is CASSQTAGTNEKLFF.

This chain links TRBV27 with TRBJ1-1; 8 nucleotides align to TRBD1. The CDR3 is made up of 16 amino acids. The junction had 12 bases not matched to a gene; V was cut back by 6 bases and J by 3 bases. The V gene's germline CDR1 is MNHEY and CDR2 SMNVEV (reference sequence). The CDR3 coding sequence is TGTGCCAGCAGGTGGGGCAGGGGGCGATTTGACACTGAAGCTTTCTTT. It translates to CASRWGRGRFDTEAFF.

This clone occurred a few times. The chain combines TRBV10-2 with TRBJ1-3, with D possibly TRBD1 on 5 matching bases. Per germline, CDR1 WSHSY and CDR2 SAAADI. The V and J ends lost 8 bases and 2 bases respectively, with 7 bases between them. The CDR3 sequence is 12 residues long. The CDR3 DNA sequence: TGCGCCAGCGGACAAGCTGGAAACACCATATATTTT. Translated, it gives CASGQAGNTIYF.

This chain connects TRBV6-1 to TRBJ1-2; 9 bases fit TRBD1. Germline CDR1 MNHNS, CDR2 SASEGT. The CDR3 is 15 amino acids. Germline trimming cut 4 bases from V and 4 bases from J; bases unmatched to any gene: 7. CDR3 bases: TGTGCCAGCAGTGTTCCGGGACAGGGTCCCTATGGCTACACCTTC. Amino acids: CASSVPGQGPYGYTF.

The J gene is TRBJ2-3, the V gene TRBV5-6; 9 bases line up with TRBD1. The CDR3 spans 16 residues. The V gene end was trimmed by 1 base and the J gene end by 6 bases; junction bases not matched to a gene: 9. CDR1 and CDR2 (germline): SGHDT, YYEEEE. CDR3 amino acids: CASSLTGQGPLDTQYF. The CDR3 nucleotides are TGTGCCAGCAGCTTGACGGGACAGGGACCCTTGGATACGCAGTATTTT.

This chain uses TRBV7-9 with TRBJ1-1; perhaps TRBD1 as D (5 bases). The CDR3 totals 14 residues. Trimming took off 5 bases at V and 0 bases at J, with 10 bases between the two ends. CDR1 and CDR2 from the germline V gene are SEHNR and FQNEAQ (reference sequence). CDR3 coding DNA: TGTGCCAGCAGCGCGACAGCGATGAACACTGAAGCTTTCTTT. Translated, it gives CASSATAMNTEAFF.

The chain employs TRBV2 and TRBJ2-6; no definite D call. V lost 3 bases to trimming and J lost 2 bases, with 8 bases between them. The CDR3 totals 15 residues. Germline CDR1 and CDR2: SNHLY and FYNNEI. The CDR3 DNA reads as TGTGCCAGCAGTGACCGGCGGACTGGGGCCAACGTCCTGACTTTC. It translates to CASSDRRTGANVLTF.

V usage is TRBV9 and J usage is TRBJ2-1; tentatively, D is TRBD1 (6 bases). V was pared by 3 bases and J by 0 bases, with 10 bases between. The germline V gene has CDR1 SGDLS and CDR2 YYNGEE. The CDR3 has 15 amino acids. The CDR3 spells CASSARDISYNEQFF. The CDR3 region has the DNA TGTGCCAGCAGCGCCCGGGACATCTCCTACAATGAGCAGTTCTTC.

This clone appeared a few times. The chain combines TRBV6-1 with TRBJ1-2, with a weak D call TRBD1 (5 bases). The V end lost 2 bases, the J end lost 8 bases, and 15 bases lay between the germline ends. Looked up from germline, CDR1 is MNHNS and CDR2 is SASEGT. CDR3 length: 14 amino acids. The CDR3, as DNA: TGTGCCAGCAGTGAACTAGGGCAGGGTAGCGGCTACACCTTC. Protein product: CASSELGQGSGYTF.

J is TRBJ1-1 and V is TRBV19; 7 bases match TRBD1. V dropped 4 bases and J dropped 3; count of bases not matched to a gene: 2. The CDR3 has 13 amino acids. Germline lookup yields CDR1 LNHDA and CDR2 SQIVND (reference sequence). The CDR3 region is CASSTRGDTEAFF. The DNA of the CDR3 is TGTGCCAGTAGTACCAGGGGGGACACTGAAGCTTTCTTT.

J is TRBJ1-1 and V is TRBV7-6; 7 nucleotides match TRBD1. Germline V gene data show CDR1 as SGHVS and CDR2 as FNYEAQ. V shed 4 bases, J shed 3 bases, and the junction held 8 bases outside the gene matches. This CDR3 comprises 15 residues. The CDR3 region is CASSSGEGAHTEAFF. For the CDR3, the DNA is TGTGCCAGCAGCTCCGGCGAGGGGGCGCACACTGAAGCTTTCTTT.